This T cell receptor beta chain was recorded in a study of blood T cell repertoires in COVID-19. Germline trimming cut 4 bases from V and 10 bases from J; bases unmatched to any gene: 10. The CDR3 covers 15 residues. Germline lookup yields CDR1 SGHTA and CDR2 FQGNSA. Assay: immunoSEQ multiplex PCR; the TCRdb copy retains only in-frame clones and omits some. The sample yields 29,000 or so clones, around four fifths seen once. The genes are TRBV7-2 and TRBJ1-6, with TRBD1 matching 7 bases. Specimen: peripheral blood. This receptor was taken from a woman aged 70-85 years with active or convalescent COVID-19. The CDR3 DNA reads as TGTGCCAGCAGCTGGACAGGTGAAGGCCCCTCACCCCTCCACTTT. Its translation is CASSWTGEGPSPLHF.